This TCR beta chain was recovered during a study of cytomegalovirus exposure and HLA in healthy donors. Vbeta (60) and Jbeta (13) primers were used in the PCR. The assay was immunoSEQ multiplex PCR, and TCRdb's table has in-frame clones only and misses some. The profile covers fewer than 250,000 clones, with over 75% appearing a single time and around 2% taken by the ten largest. Overall study results and limits: Later, an analysis found that common viral pathogens appeared to be linked with several of the most significant clusters. Later analysis identified a missense DCLRE1C variant that was linked to TCR beta V- and J-gene trimming. DRB1 had the most TCR associations and HLA-C the fewest, a later analysis found, with rates varying by HLA locus. In the analysis, some V segments, TRBV6-2 and TRBV6-3 included, were excluded as indistinguishable.

Note on this clone: The antigen is not known.

The germline V gene encodes CDR1 MNHEY and CDR2 SMNVEV (reference sequence). The CDR3 runs to 16 residues. After removal of 2 bases from V and 1 base from J, the junction contained 4 bases not matched to a gene. Sequenced input: PBMCs. This TCR derives from a man aged 18 to 29 in good health and CMV-seronegative. The chain employs TRBV27 and TRBJ2-2; 7 nucleotides agree with TRBD2. CDR3 coding DNA: TGTGCCAGCAGTTTAACGGCGGGAGTGAACACCGGGGAGCTGTTTTTT. Protein sequence: CASSLTAGVNTGELFF.